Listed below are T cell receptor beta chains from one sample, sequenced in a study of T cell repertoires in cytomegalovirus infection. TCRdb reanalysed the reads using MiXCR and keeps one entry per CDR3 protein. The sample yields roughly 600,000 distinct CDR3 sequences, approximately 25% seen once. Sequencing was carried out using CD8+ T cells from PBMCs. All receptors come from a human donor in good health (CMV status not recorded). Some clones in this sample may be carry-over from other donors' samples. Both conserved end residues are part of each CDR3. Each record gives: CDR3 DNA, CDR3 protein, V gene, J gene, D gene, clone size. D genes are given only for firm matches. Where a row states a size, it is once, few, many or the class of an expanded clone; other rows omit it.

cdr3_nt: TGTGCCAGCACCACGTTTCTAGCGGGCAATGAGCAGTTCTTC
cdr3_aa: CASTTFLAGNEQFF
v_call: TRBV6-1
j_call: TRBJ2-1
d_call: TRBD2
clone_size: many

cdr3_nt: TGTGCCAGCAGCAGGGCACCGGAGCAGTTCTTC
cdr3_aa: CASSRAPEQFF
v_call: TRBV6-1
j_call: TRBJ2-1
d_call: -
clone_size: few

cdr3_nt: TGTGCCAGCAGCTTAGGGGACGGCGCAGGTCGGGAGACCCAGTACTTC
cdr3_aa: CASSLGDGAGRETQYF
v_call: TRBV7-6
j_call: TRBJ2-5
d_call: -
clone_size: -

cdr3_nt: TGTGCCAGCAGCCCCTGGGACAGTTACAATGAGCAGTTCTTC
cdr3_aa: CASSPWDSYNEQFF
v_call: TRBV9
j_call: TRBJ2-1
d_call: TRBD1
clone_size: many

cdr3_nt: TGTGCCAGTACCTCATTGGGGGCTCAGCCCCAGCATTTT
cdr3_aa: CASTSLGAQPQHF
v_call: TRBV19
j_call: TRBJ1-5
d_call: -
clone_size: -

cdr3_nt: TGTGCCAGCCGACCACCTCCAGGAAGCGGGGGGTACCAAGAGACCCAGTACTTC
cdr3_aa: CASRPPPGSGGYQETQYF
v_call: TRBV2
j_call: TRBJ2-5
d_call: TRBD2
clone_size: few

cdr3_nt: TGCAGTGCTATAGGGGACGTTAGCACAGATACGCAGTATTTT
cdr3_aa: CSAIGDVSTDTQYF
v_call: TRBV20-1
j_call: TRBJ2-3
d_call: -
clone_size: few

cdr3_nt: TGTGCCAGCAGTGACGGGACCTACACGGGCACTGAAGCTTTCTTT
cdr3_aa: CASSDGTYTGTEAFF
v_call: TRBV6-4
j_call: TRBJ1-1
d_call: -
clone_size: -

cdr3_nt: TGTGCCAGCAGTGAAGCCCCCTACAAGAAACAAGAGACCCAGTACTTC
cdr3_aa: CASSEAPYKKQETQYF
v_call: TRBV6-1
j_call: TRBJ2-5
d_call: -
clone_size: -

cdr3_nt: TGTGCCAGCAAACAAAGCGGGGCGTCCTACAATGAGCAGTTCTTC
cdr3_aa: CASKQSGASYNEQFF
v_call: TRBV6-2/TRBV6-3
j_call: TRBJ2-1
d_call: TRBD2
clone_size: few

cdr3_nt: TGCAGCGTTGAACGGCCTGGGACGCCCGCTACTGAAGCTTTCTTT
cdr3_aa: CSVERPGTPATEAFF
v_call: TRBV29-1
j_call: TRBJ1-1
d_call: -
clone_size: -

cdr3_nt: TGTGCCAGTCCACCGGGCTGGGGGCTAGTCACTGAAGCTTTCTTT
cdr3_aa: CASPPGWGLVTEAFF
v_call: TRBV19
j_call: TRBJ1-1
d_call: -
clone_size: few

cdr3_nt: TGTGCCAGCAGTTACGAGCCGGAACTAGCGGCAGATACGCAGTATTTT
cdr3_aa: CASSYEPELAADTQYF
v_call: TRBV6-5
j_call: TRBJ2-3
d_call: TRBD2
clone_size: -

cdr3_nt: TGTGCCAGCAGCGTTGGTTGGACTAGCGGGGCTTACAATGAGCAGTTCTTC
cdr3_aa: CASSVGWTSGAYNEQFF
v_call: TRBV9
j_call: TRBJ2-1
d_call: TRBD2
clone_size: few

cdr3_nt: TGTGCCAGCAGTTTGCCAGGGGCTAATTCACCCCTCCACTTT
cdr3_aa: CASSLPGANSPLHF
v_call: TRBV28
j_call: TRBJ1-6
d_call: -
clone_size: many

cdr3_nt: TGTGCCAGCAGTGAAAGGACTAGCGGGGGCAATGAGCAGTTCTTC
cdr3_aa: CASSERTSGGNEQFF
v_call: TRBV2
j_call: TRBJ2-1
d_call: TRBD2
clone_size: many

cdr3_nt: TGTGCCAGTAGTTGGTCTAGCGGGGGACTCACAGATACGCAGTATTTT
cdr3_aa: CASSWSSGGLTDTQYF
v_call: TRBV19
j_call: TRBJ2-3
d_call: TRBD2
clone_size: -

cdr3_nt: TGTGCCAGCAGCTTAAGGGTGCAGGGGCCCTACAATGAGCAGTTCTTC
cdr3_aa: CASSLRVQGPYNEQFF
v_call: TRBV7-9
j_call: TRBJ2-1
d_call: -
clone_size: many

cdr3_nt: TGTGCCAGTAACTACGCAGAAAGGCCCGGGGAGCTGTTTTTT
cdr3_aa: CASNYAERPGELFF
v_call: TRBV19
j_call: TRBJ2-2
d_call: -
clone_size: -

cdr3_nt: TGTGCCAGCAGCCCCCGCGGATTTCAGGGAACGGACGGGGAGCTGTTTTTT
cdr3_aa: CASSPRGFQGTDGELFF
v_call: TRBV7-8
j_call: TRBJ2-2
d_call: -
clone_size: many

cdr3_nt: TGTGCCAGCAGTGACAGGACAGGGGTTGGAAACACCATATATTTT
cdr3_aa: CASSDRTGVGNTIYF
v_call: TRBV6-4
j_call: TRBJ1-3
d_call: TRBD1
clone_size: once

cdr3_nt: TGTGCCAGCAGTTACGGGGACAGGACTTATCTTTACGAGCAGTACTTC
cdr3_aa: CASSYGDRTYLYEQYF
v_call: TRBV12-3/TRBV12-4
j_call: TRBJ2-7
d_call: TRBD1
clone_size: many

cdr3_nt: TGCGCCAGCAGTGAGTGGAGACTAGAGACTACCGGGGAGCTGTTTTTT
cdr3_aa: CASSEWRLETTGELFF
v_call: TRBV10-2
j_call: TRBJ2-2
d_call: -
clone_size: few

cdr3_nt: TGTGCCAGCAGTTTCCCCGGGGCCACTCAGCCCCAGCATTTT
cdr3_aa: CASSFPGATQPQHF
v_call: TRBV7-6
j_call: TRBJ1-5
d_call: -
clone_size: -

cdr3_nt: TGTGCCAGCAGTGACGCGGGCAGGGGATCCACAGATACGCAGTATTTT
cdr3_aa: CASSDAGRGSTDTQYF
v_call: TRBV2
j_call: TRBJ2-3
d_call: -
clone_size: -

cdr3_nt: TGCAGTGCTACCCCGGACAGGAGGAACACCGGGGAGCTGTTTTTT
cdr3_aa: CSATPDRRNTGELFF
v_call: TRBV20-1
j_call: TRBJ2-2
d_call: TRBD1
clone_size: -

cdr3_nt: TGTGCCAGCAGCTTCGCGGGAAACACCGGGGAGCTGTTTTTT
cdr3_aa: CASSFAGNTGELFF
v_call: TRBV7-9
j_call: TRBJ2-2
d_call: -
clone_size: many

cdr3_nt: TGTGCCAGCAGTACCGGGACATCTTTATACAATGAGCAGTTCTTC
cdr3_aa: CASSTGTSLYNEQFF
v_call: TRBV7-6
j_call: TRBJ2-1
d_call: -
clone_size: few

cdr3_nt: TGCAGTGCTAGTATCCGGGACAGGCAACGATATGGCTACACCTTC
cdr3_aa: CSASIRDRQRYGYTF
v_call: TRBV20-1
j_call: TRBJ1-2
d_call: TRBD1
clone_size: -

cdr3_nt: TGTGCCAGCAGCTTATATGAAAATGCGAACACTGAAGCTTTCTTT
cdr3_aa: CASSLYENANTEAFF
v_call: TRBV7-9
j_call: TRBJ1-1
d_call: -
clone_size: -

cdr3_nt: TGTGCCAGCAGCCCCTCTCGGGGTCGTGTCACTGAAGCTTTCTTT
cdr3_aa: CASSPSRGRVTEAFF
v_call: TRBV7-6
j_call: TRBJ1-1
d_call: -
clone_size: many